Below, 14 T cell receptor beta chains from the same sample are listed, as sequenced in a study of shared clonotypes between healthy human individuals. Profiled with immunoSEQ multiplex PCR; TCRdb holds only in-frame clones, not every one. The repertoire holds about 2.1 million clones, over 85% seen once, with about 1.7% in the top ten. CD45RO-negative, CCR7-positively selected cells formed the naive CD8 fraction, excluding terminally differentiated effector memory CD45RA+ cells. The sequencing input was naive CD8+ T cells from PBMCs. These receptors all come from a man between 18 and 29 years old in good health. Some clones in this sample may be carry-over from other donors' samples.

The rearrangement links TRBV9 to TRBJ2-6; 7 bases fit TRBD1. After removal of 2 bases from V and 0 bases from J, the junction contained 11 bases not matched to a gene. CDR1 SGDLS and CDR2 YYNGEE come from the germline V gene. This CDR3 spans 19 amino acids. For the CDR3, the DNA is TGTGCCAGCAGCGTCAACCGGGACAGCACTAACTCTGGGGCCAACGTCCTGACTTTC. It translates to CASSVNRDSTNSGANVLTF.

The chain couples TRBV30 to TRBJ2-6, with D perhaps TRBD2 (6 bases). The CDR3 extends over 18 amino acids. Germline CDR1 reads GTSNPN; CDR2 reads SVGIG (reference sequence). V was pared by 5 bases and J by 2 bases, with 22 bases between. The CDR3 spells CAWVRLTSIFPGANVLTF. The CDR3 coding sequence is TGTGCCTGGGTTCGGTTGACTAGTATCTTTCCTGGGGCCAACGTCCTGACTTTC.

This clone was detected only once. The chain recombines TRBV2 with TRBJ1-2, with D perhaps matching TRBD1 (5 bases). Trimming shortened V by 0 bases and J by 4 bases, and 12 bases separated the two germline ends. The CDR3 extends over 15 amino acids. In germline, CDR1 is SNHLY, CDR2 FYNNEI. The CDR3 region is CASSEAGEHIYGYTF. In nucleotides, the CDR3 is TGTGCCAGCAGTGAAGCGGGGGAACACATCTATGGCTACACCTTC.

Here the CDR3 DNA reads TGCGCCAGCAGCCCCCGGGCGGGCTTGAACTACGAGCAGTACTTC. As protein: CASSPRAGLNYEQYF. The genes are TRBV5-1 and TRBJ2-7, with D perhaps TRBD2 (5 bases). The CDR3 length is 15 residues. Germline values: CDR1 SGHRS, CDR2 YFSETQ. Trimming stripped 4 bases from V and 3 bases from J, with 17 bases between.

The chain couples TRBV5-1 to TRBJ2-7; D possibly corresponds to TRBD1 (6 bases). Trimming removed 2 bases from V and 5 bases from J, with 11 bases in between. This CDR3 region has 13 residues. CDR1 is SGHRS and CDR2 is YFSETQ in the germline V gene. The CDR3 bases are TGCGCCAGCAGCTTCGACAGGCTTAACGAGCAGTACTTC. Translated: CASSFDRLNEQYF.

The rearrangement uses TRBV9 and TRBJ2-1; 7 bases fit TRBD2. This CDR3 has 15 residues. Trimming cost V 0 bases and J 9 bases; bases outside gene matches: 9. Germline V CDR1 and CDR2: SGDLS, YYNGEE. The CDR3 DNA is TGTGCCAGCAGCGTAGAGCCGCGGGAGAGGGGTGAGCAGTTCTTC. Translation gives CASSVEPRERGEQFF.

This chain joins TRBV9 and TRBJ2-3; possible D gene TRBD1, 6 bases. The CDR3 length is 16 residues. Trimming stripped 1 base from V and 0 bases from J, with 12 bases between. Germline CDR1 and CDR2: SGDLS and YYNGEE. The CDR3 DNA reads as TGTGCCAGCAGCGTACAGGGGTTCAGAAGCACAGATACGCAGTATTTT. This sequence encodes CASSVQGFRSTDTQYF.

V is TRBV28 and J is TRBJ2-2; D could derive from TRBD1 or TRBD2 (5 bases each). The V gene lost 5 bases and the J gene lost 2 bases, with 15 bases spanning the gap. This CDR3 contains 16 residues. Germline V gene data show CDR1 as MDHEN and CDR2 as SYDVKM. As DNA, the CDR3 is TGTGCCAGCAGTCGCCCCGGGGCAGTAAACACCGGGGAGCTGTTTTTT. This gives the protein CASSRPGAVNTGELFF.

The rearrangement joins TRBV19 to TRBJ1-1; the match to TRBD1 covers 9 bases. The CDR3 spans 15 residues. CDR1 is LNHDA and CDR2 is SQIVND in the germline V gene (reference sequence). J was trimmed by 4 bases and V by 7 bases; bases with no gene match: 10. This chain's CDR3 is CASTRGRTGVTEAFF. CDR3 in DNA: TGTGCCAGTACCCGGGGCCGGACAGGGGTCACTGAAGCTTTCTTT.

The CDR3 DNA reads TGTGCCAGCAGCGACCAGTCGGGGTTTTTTGAACCTGATACGCAGTATTTT. This sequence encodes CASSDQSGFFEPDTQYF. V usage is TRBV9 and J usage is TRBJ2-3, with D perhaps matching TRBD2 (5 bases). CDR3 length equals 17 residues. Germline V CDR1 and CDR2: SGDLS, YYNGEE. V shed 3 bases and J shed 6 bases, with 23 bases lying between them.

The rearrangement joins TRBV7-6 to TRBJ2-5; D possibly matches TRBD1 or TRBD2 (5 bases each). Trimming shortened V by 2 bases and J by 5 bases, and 15 bases separated the two germline ends. The CDR3 is 15 amino acids. Looked up from germline, CDR1 is SGHVS and CDR2 is FNYEAQ. The CDR3 coding sequence is TGTGCCAGCAGCTTATTGTTCCGGGACGGGGAGACCCAGTACTTC. Translated: CASSLLFRDGETQYF.

V is TRBV7-8 and J is TRBJ1-2, with D unresolved. V was trimmed by 2 bases and J by 1 base, leaving 5 bases between them. CDR1 is SGHVS and CDR2 is FQNEAQ in the germline V gene. The CDR3 covers 13 residues. This chain's CDR3 is CASSLRGNYGYTF. DNA for the CDR3: TGTGCCAGCAGCTTACGGGGTAACTATGGCTACACCTTC.

This clone was found once. The chain uses TRBV4-1 and TRBJ2-7, with D maybe TRBD2 (5 bases). The V gene lost 5 bases and the J gene lost 2 bases, with 10 bases spanning the gap. The CDR3 is 13 residues long. The germline gives CDR1 MGHRA, CDR2 YSYEKL. Here the CDR3 DNA reads TGCGCCAGCAGCTCTATCGGGGCCTACGAGCAGTACTTC. Residues: CASSSIGAYEQYF.

This chain connects TRBV4-2 to TRBJ2-3; tentative D call: TRBD1 (5 bases). Deletions cut 1 base from V and 7 bases from J, with 18 bases between. The CDR3 loop spans 16 amino acids. Germline CDR1 is LGHNA and CDR2 is YNFKEQ. The DNA for the CDR3 is TGTGCCAGCAGCCAAGGAGGTTCAGGGCTATTGAATACGCAGTATTTT. It encodes CASSQGGSGLLNTQYF.